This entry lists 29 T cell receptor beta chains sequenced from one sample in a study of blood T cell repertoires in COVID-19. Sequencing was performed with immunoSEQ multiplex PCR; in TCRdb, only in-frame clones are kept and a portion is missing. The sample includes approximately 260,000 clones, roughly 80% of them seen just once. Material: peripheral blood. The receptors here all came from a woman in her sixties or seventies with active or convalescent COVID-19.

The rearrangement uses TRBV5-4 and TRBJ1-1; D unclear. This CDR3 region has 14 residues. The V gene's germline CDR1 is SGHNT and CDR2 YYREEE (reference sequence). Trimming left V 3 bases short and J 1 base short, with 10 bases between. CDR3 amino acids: CASSSTMGNTEAFF. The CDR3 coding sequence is TGTGCCAGCAGCTCTACTATGGGGAACACTGAAGCTTTCTTT.

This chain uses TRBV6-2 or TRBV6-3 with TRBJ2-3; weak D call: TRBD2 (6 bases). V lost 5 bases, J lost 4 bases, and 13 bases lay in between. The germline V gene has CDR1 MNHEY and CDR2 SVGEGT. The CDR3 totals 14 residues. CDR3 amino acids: CASSPYSGADTQYF. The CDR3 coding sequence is TGTGCCAGCAGTCCCTACTCGGGGGCAGATACGCAGTATTTT.

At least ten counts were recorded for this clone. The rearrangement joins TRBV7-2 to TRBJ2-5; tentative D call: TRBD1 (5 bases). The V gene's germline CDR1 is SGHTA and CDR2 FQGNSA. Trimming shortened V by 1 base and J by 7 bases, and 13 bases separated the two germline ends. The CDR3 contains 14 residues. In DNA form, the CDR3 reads TGTGCCAGCAGCTTAGACAGGCGGTTTGCGACCCAGTACTTC. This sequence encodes CASSLDRRFATQYF.

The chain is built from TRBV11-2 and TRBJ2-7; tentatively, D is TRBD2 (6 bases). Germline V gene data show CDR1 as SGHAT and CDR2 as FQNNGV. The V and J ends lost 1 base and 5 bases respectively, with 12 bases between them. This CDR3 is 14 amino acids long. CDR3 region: CASSLGSAGHEQYF. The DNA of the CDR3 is TGTGCCAGCAGCTTAGGAAGCGCGGGGCACGAGCAGTACTTC.

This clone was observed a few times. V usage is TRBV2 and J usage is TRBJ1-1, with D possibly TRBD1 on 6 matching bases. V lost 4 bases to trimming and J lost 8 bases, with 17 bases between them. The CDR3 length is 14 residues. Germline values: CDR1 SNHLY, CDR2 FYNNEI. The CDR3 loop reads CASSGGDNPVEAFF. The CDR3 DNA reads TGTGCCAGCAGTGGAGGGGACAATCCTGTCGAAGCTTTCTTT.

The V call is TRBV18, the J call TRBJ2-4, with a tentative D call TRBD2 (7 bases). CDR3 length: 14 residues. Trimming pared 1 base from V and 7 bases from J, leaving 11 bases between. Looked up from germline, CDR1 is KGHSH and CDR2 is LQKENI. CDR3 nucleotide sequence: TGTGCCAGCTCACCACTCAAGGGGGGGAACATTCAGTACTTC. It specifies CASSPLKGGNIQYF.

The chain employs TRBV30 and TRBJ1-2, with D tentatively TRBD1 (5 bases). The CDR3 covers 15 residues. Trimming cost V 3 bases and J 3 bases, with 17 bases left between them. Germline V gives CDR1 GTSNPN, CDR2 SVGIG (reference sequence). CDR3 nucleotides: TGTGCCTGGAGCGCCGGGGGGTCCCTACACTATGGCTACACCTTC. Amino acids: CAWSAGGSLHYGYTF.

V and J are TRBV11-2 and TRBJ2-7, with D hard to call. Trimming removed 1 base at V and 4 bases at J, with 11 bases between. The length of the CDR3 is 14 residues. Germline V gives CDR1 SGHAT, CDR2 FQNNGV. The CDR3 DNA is TGTGCCAGCAGCTTAGGCAGGCGTGGGTACGAGCAGTACTTC. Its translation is CASSLGRRGYEQYF.

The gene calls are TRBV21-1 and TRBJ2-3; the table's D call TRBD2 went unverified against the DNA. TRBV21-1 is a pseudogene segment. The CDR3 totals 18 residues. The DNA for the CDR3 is TGTGCCAGCAGCGCTCGAACGAGTCTAGCGGGGGTCACAGATACGCAGTATTTT. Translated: CASSARTSLAGVTDTQYF.

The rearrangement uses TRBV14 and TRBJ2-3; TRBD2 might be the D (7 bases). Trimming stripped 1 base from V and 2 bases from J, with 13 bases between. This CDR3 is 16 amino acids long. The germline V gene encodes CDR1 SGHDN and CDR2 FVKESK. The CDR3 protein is CASSQVAGAFTDTQYF. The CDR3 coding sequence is TGTGCCAGCAGCCAAGTGGCGGGGGCCTTCACAGATACGCAGTATTTT.

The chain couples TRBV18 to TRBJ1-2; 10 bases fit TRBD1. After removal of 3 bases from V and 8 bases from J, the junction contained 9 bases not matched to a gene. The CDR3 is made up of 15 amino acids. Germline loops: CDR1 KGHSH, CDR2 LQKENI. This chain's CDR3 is CASSPPGQGMGGYTF. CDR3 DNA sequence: TGTGCCAGCTCACCCCCGGGACAGGGGATGGGAGGCTACACCTTC.

CDR3 residues: CASSLGLRAFF. CDR3 DNA: TGCGCCAGCAGCTTGGGGTTGCGAGCTTTCTTT. The gene calls are TRBV5-1 and TRBJ1-1; no clear D gene. The germline V and J ends were trimmed by 0 bases and 10 bases, with 7 bases remaining between them. The CDR3 has 11 residues. Germline CDR1 and CDR2: SGHRS and YFSETQ. The variable domain in full, completed from reference TRBV5-1 and TRBJ1-1, reads KAGVTQTPRYLIKTRGQQVTLSCSPISGHRSVSWYQQTPGQGLQFLFEYFSETQRNKGNFPGRFSGRQFSNSRSEMNVSTLELGDSALYLCASSLGLRAFFGQGTRLTVV.

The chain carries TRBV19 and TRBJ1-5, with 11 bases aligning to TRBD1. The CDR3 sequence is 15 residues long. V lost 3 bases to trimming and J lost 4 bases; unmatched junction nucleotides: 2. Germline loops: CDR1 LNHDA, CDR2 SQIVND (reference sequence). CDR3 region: CASSIWDRGNQPQHF. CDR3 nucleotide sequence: TGTGCCAGTAGTATCTGGGACAGGGGGAATCAGCCCCAGCATTTT. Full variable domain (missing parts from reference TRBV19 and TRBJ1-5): DGGITQSPKYLFRKEGQNVTLSCEQNLNHDAMYWYRQDPGQGLRLIYYSQIVNDFQKGDIAEGYSVSREKKESFPLTVTSAQKNPTAFYLCASSIWDRGNQPQHFGDGTRLSIL.

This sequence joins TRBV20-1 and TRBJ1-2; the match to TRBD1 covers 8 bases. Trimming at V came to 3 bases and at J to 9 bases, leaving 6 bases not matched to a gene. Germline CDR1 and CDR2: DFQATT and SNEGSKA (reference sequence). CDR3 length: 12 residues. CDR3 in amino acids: CSASPSGGRYTF. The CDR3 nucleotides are TGCAGTGCTAGTCCCTCAGGGGGCCGCTACACCTTC.

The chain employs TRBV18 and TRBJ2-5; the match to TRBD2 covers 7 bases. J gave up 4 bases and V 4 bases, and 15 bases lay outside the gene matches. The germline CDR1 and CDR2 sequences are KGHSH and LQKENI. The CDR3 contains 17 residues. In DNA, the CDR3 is TGTGCCAGCTCACTATCCCCCAGCGGGGTAGAGGGAGAGACCCAGTACTTC. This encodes CASSLSPSGVEGETQYF.

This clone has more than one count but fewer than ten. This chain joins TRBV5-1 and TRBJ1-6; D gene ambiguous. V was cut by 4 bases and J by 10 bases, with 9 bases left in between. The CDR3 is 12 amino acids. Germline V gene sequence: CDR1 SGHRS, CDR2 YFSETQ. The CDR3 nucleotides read TGCGCCAGCAGCGAGCGAGGGTCACCCCTCCACTTT. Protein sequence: CASSERGSPLHF.

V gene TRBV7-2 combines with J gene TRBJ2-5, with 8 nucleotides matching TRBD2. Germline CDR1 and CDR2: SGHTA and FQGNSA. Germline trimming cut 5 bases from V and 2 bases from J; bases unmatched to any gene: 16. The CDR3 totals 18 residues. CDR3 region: CASSPGSVAGGLQETQYF. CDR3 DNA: TGTGCCAGCAGCCCAGGATCGGTTGCGGGGGGCCTTCAAGAGACCCAGTACTTC.

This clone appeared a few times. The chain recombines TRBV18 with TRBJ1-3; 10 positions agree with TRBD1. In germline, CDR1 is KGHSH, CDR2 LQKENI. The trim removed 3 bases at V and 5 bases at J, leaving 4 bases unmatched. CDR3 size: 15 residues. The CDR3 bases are TGTGCCAGCTCACCGGACAGGGGGGCCAGAAACACCATATATTTT. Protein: CASSPDRGARNTIYF.

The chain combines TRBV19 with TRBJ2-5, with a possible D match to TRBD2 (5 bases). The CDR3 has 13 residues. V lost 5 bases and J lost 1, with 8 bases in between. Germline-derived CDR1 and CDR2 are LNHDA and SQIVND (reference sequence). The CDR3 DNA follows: TGTGCCAGTAGTCTTAGCGCCCAAGAGACCCAGTACTTC. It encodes CASSLSAQETQYF.

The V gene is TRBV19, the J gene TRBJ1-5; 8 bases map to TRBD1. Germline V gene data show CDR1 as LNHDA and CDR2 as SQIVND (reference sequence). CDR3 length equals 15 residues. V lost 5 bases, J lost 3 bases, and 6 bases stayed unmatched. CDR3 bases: TGTGCCAGTAGTGTTGACAGGGGACTCAATCAGCCCCAGCATTTT. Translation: CASSVDRGLNQPQHF.

For the CDR3, the DNA is TGTGCGACTCGGGGACAGGGGTCCCCTGGGGCCAACGTCCTGACTTTC. Its translation: CATRGQGSPGANVLTF. V usage is TRBV5-5 and J usage is TRBJ2-6; 10 positions agree with TRBD1. Germline CDR1 SGHKS, CDR2 YYEKEE (reference sequence). The CDR3 consists of 16 residues.

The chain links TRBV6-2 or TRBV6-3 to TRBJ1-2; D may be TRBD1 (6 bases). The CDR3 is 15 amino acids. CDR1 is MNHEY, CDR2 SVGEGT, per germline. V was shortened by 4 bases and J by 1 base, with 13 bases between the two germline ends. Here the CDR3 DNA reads TGTGCCAGCAGTTCCCCGGCAGGGGATAACTATGGCTACACCTTC. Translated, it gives CASSSPAGDNYGYTF.

CDR3 DNA sequence: TGTGCCAGCTCTCTCGGGACTTCAGAGCCGGGTCAGTACTTC. Translating gives CASSLGTSEPGQYF. The rearrangement uses TRBV18 and TRBJ2-7; D may be TRBD2 (6 bases). Between the trimmed V and J ends, which lost 6 bases and 10 bases, there was a span of 22 bases. CDR1 is KGHSH and CDR2 is LQKENI in the germline V gene. CDR3 length equals 14 residues.

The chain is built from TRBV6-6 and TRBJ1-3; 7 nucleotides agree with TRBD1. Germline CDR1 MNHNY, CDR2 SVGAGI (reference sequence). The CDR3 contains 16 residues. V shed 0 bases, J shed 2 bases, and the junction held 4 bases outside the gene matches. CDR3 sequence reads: CASSYSGQHAGNTIYF. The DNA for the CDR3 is TGTGCCAGCAGTTACTCGGGACAGCATGCTGGAAACACCATATATTTT.

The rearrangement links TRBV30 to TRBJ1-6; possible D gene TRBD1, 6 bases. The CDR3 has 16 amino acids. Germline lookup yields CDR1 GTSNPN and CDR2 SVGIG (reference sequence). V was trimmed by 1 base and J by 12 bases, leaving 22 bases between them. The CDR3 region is CAWSDRGRGDSRPLHF. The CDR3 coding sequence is TGTGCCTGGAGTGACCGGGGGAGGGGGGATTCTAGACCCCTCCACTTT.

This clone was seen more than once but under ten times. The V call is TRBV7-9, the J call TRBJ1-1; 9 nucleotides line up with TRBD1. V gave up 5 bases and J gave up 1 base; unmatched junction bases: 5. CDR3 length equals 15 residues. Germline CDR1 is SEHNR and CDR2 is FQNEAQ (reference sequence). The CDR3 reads CASSPRDRANTEAFF. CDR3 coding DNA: TGTGCCAGCAGCCCCCGGGACAGGGCGAACACTGAAGCTTTCTTT.

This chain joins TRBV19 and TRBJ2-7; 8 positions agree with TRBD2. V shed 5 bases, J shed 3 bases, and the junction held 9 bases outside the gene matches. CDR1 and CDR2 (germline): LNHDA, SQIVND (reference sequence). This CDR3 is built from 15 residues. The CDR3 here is CASSVRLAQNYEQYF. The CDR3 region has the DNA TGTGCCAGTAGTGTCCGACTAGCGCAAAACTACGAGCAGTACTTC.

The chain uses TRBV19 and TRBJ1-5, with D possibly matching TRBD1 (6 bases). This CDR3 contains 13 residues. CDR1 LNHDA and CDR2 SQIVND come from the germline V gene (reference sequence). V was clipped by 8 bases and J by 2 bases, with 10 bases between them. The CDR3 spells CASWDKGNQPQHF. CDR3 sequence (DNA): TGTGCCAGTTGGGACAAAGGCAATCAGCCCCAGCATTTT.

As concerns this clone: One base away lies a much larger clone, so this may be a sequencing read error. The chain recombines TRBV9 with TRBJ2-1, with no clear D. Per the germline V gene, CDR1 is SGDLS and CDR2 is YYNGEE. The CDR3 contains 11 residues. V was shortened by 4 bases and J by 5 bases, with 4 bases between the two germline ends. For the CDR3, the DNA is TGTGCCAGCAGCCCAAACAATGAGCAGTTCTTC. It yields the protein CASSPNNEQFF.